The rows below give T cell receptor beta chains drawn from one sample of a study of blood T cell repertoires in COVID-19. TCRdb's copy holds only in-frame clones and misses some; the assay was immunoSEQ multiplex PCR. The table has fewer than 400,000 clones, over 90% seen once. Sequenced input: PBMCs or T cells enriched from blood (not recorded which). The receptors were gathered from a woman aged 30 to 39 who had been exposed to COVID-19. CDR3s include the opening cysteine and the closing phenylalanine or tryptophan. Size values are once, few and many counts, or a class for expanded clones, and some rows have none.

CDR3aa	v_gene	j_gene	abundance
CASSPNPTAVNSPLHF	TRBV9	TRBJ1-6	NA
CASRHRGNTEAFF	TRBV12-3/TRBV12-4	TRBJ1-1	few
CASSYGEGNTIYF	TRBV5-1	TRBJ1-3	NA
CATRGTQNTEAFF	TRBV24-1	TRBJ1-1	NA
CASRRDRTYTDTQYF	TRBV6-5	TRBJ2-3	NA
CAISDSKGHPNEKLFF	TRBV10-3	TRBJ1-4	NA
CASSLGGGTNEQFF	TRBV5-1	TRBJ2-1	NA
CSASPAGLAKNIQYF	TRBV20-1	TRBJ2-4	NA
CASSLGTSVIGELFF	TRBV5-1	TRBJ2-2	NA
CASRTSGGSDTQYF	TRBV7-2	TRBJ2-3	once
CASSIEPGGSSPLHF	TRBV19	TRBJ1-6	NA
CASRALFSNTEAFF	TRBV11-2	TRBJ1-1	NA
CASSPGQGAAEAFF	TRBV27	TRBJ1-1	NA
CASAPGGTANYGYTF	TRBV6-5	TRBJ1-2	NA
CASSLEGGNYGYTF	TRBV5-1	TRBJ1-2	NA
CASSASGGTYEQYF	TRBV9	TRBJ2-7	NA
CASSQDLQGGNQPQHF	TRBV4-1	TRBJ1-5	NA
CASGSRTGGVRGYTF	TRBV27	TRBJ1-2	NA
CSAGNLRTEAFF	TRBV29-1	TRBJ1-1	NA
CASSFEASNQPQHF	TRBV27	TRBJ1-5	NA
CASSLYVSSGNTIYF	TRBV5-1	TRBJ1-3	NA
CAWIEGSYEQYF	TRBV30	TRBJ2-7	NA
CASTGQGAVYGYTF	TRBV2	TRBJ1-2	few
CASSVGRQLNQPQHF	TRBV9	TRBJ1-5	NA
CASSLWSGQDDSPLHF	TRBV7-6	TRBJ1-6	NA
CASTFGATGVNEQFF	TRBV11-2	TRBJ2-1	NA
CASRLGRGTSSYEQYF	TRBV11-2	TRBJ2-7	NA
CATSDPGRKQFF	TRBV24-1	TRBJ2-1	NA
CASSGGQGRNAEAFF	TRBV25-1	TRBJ1-1	NA